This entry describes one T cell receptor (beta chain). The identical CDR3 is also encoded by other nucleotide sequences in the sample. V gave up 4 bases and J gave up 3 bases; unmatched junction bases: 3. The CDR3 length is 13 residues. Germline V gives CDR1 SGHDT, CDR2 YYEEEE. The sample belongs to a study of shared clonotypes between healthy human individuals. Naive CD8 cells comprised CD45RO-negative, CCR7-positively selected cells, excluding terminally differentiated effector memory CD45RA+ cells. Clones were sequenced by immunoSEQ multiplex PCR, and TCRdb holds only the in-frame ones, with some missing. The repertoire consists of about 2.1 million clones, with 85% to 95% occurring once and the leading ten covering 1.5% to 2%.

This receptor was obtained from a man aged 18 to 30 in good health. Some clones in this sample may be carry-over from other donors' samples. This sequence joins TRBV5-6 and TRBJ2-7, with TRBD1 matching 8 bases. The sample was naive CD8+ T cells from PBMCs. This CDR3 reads CASSPTGGYEQYF. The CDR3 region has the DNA TGTGCCAGCAGCCCAACAGGGGGCTACGAGCAGTACTTC.